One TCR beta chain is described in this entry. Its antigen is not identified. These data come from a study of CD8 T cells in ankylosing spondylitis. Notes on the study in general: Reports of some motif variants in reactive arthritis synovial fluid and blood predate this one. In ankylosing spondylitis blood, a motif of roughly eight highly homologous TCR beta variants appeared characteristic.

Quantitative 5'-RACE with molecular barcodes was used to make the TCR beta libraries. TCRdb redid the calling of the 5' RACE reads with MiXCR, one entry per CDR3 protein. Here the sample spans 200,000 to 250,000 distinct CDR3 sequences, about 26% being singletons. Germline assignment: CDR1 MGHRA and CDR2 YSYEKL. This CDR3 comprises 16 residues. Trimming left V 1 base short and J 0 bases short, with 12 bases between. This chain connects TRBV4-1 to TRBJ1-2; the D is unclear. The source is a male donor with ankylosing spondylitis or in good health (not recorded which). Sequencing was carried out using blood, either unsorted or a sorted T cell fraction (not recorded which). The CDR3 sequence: CASSQAEGLANYGYTF. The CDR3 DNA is TGCGCCAGCAGCCAAGCTGAGGGTCTAGCTAACTATGGCTACACCTTC.